These 30 T cell receptor beta chains were sequenced from one sample in a study of blood T cell repertoires in COVID-19. Assay used: immunoSEQ multiplex PCR; TCRdb lists only in-frame clones, some missing. The sample lists 110,000 or so clones; roughly 90% were seen once. The specimen was peripheral blood. Source of these receptors: a woman in her 70s who had recovered from COVID-19.

The chain uses TRBV7-9 and TRBJ2-5; 9 bases are a match to TRBD2. Per the germline V gene, CDR1 is SEHNR and CDR2 is FQNEAQ (reference sequence). V lost 4 bases and J lost 2; bases outside the gene matches: 5. The CDR3 runs to 15 residues. CDR3 amino acids: CASSSRLADQETQYF. Written as DNA, the CDR3 is TGTGCCAGCAGCTCCCGACTAGCGGATCAAGAGACCCAGTACTTC. The entire variable domain, with the rest obtained from reference TRBV7-9 and TRBJ2-5, is as follows: DTGVSQNPRHKITKRGQNVTFRCDPISEHNRLYWYRQTLGQGPEFLTYFQNEAQLEKSRLLSDRFSAERPKGSFSTLEIQRTEQGDSAMYLCASSSRLADQETQYFGPGTRLLVL.

This clone was picked up one time. The chain joins TRBV5-6 to TRBJ2-5; 9 bases match TRBD2. CDR1 is SGHDT and CDR2 is YYEEEE in the germline V gene. The length of the CDR3 is 14 residues. Germline trimming cut 4 bases from V and 1 base from J; bases unmatched to any gene: 2. The CDR3 loop is CASSRAGGQETQYF. The CDR3 DNA reads as TGTGCCAGCAGCCGAGCGGGGGGCCAAGAGACCCAGTACTTC.

The chain couples TRBV18 to TRBJ1-1, with TRBD1 as a possible D gene (5 bases). Trimming left V 3 bases short and J 2 bases short, with 13 bases between. The CDR3 spans 15 residues. In germline, CDR1 is KGHSH, CDR2 LQKENI. The CDR3 reads CASSPSLTVNTEAFF. The CDR3 DNA is TGTGCCAGCTCACCCAGCCTGACAGTTAACACTGAAGCTTTCTTT.

This sequence joins TRBV11-2 and TRBJ1-2; TRBD1 is a possible D gene (6 bases). This CDR3 region has 13 residues. Trimming shortened V by 5 bases and J by 5 bases, and 12 bases separated the two germline ends. Per germline, CDR1 SGHAT and CDR2 FQNNGV. The CDR3 is CASSPRDTYGYTF. The DNA of the CDR3 is TGTGCCAGCAGCCCCCGGGACACTTATGGCTACACCTTC. Full variable domain (outside the CDR3, taken from reference TRBV11-2 and TRBJ1-2): EAGVAQSPRYKIIEKRQSVAFWCNPISGHATLYWYQQILGQGPKLLIQFQNNGVVDDSQLPKDRFSAERLKGVDSTLKIQPAKLEDSAVYLCASSPRDTYGYTFGSGTRLTVV.

A word on this clone: Different DNA sequences within this sample yield the same CDR3. The rearrangement links TRBV5-1 to TRBJ2-5, with a weak D call TRBD2 (5 bases). V was pared by 2 bases and J by 1 base, with 6 bases between. CDR3 length equals 13 residues. Germline lookup yields CDR1 SGHRS and CDR2 YFSETQ. The CDR3 region has the DNA TGCGCCAGCAGCTTTCGGGGCCAAGAGACCCAGTACTTC. It encodes CASSFRGQETQYF. Full variable domain (missing parts from reference TRBV5-1 and TRBJ2-5): KAGVTQTPRYLIKTRGQQVTLSCSPISGHRSVSWYQQTPGQGLQFLFEYFSETQRNKGNFPGRFSGRQFSNSRSEMNVSTLELGDSALYLCASSFRGQETQYFGPGTRLLVL.

This chain connects TRBV19 to TRBJ1-1; unclear D gene. The CDR3 has 13 amino acids. The V end was cut by 4 bases, the J end by 1 base, with 7 bases between. Germline CDR1 and CDR2: LNHDA and SQIVND (reference sequence). CDR3 in DNA: TGTGCCAGTAGTACACTAGGGAACACTGAAGCTTTCTTT. Its protein is CASSTLGNTEAFF.

Only one count was recorded for this clone. The V and J genes are TRBV7-9 and TRBJ2-3, with 9 nucleotides matching TRBD2. CDR3 size: 17 residues. The junction had 10 bases not matched to a gene; V was cut back by 5 bases and J by 1 base. Per germline, CDR1 SEHNR and CDR2 FQNEAQ (reference sequence). The CDR3 protein is CASSPRLAGGGTDTQYF. The DNA for the CDR3 is TGTGCCAGCAGCCCCAGGTTGGCGGGAGGGGGCACAGATACGCAGTATTTT.

V and J are TRBV12-2 and TRBJ1-5; TRBD1, the table's D call, was not compared with the DNA. TRBV12-2 is recorded as a pseudogene. The CDR3 length is 17 residues. Here the CDR3 reads CASRPKGVKDSNQPQHF. CDR3 coding DNA: TGTGCAAGTCGCCCCAAGGGGGTAAAGGATAGCAATCAGCCCCAGCATTTT.

J is TRBJ2-5 and V is TRBV9; TRBD1 agrees at 7 bases. This CDR3 comprises 13 residues. Germline V gene lookup returns CDR1 SGDLS and CDR2 YYNGEE. V dropped 4 bases and J dropped 5; count of bases not matched to a gene: 5. In nucleotides, the CDR3 is TGTGCCAGCAGCTTACAGGGGTGGGAGACCCAGTACTTC. This sequence encodes CASSLQGWETQYF.

This clone showed up just a few times. The V and J genes are TRBV6-5 and TRBJ1-1; perhaps TRBD1 as D (5 bases). The CDR3 is 15 amino acids. Germline lookup yields CDR1 MNHEY and CDR2 SVGAGI. Trimming took off 4 bases at V and 6 bases at J, with 18 bases between the two ends. The DNA of the CDR3 is TGTGCCAGCAGTTCCCTCCGAGCAGGGAGGGCTGAAGCTTTCTTT. Protein: CASSSLRAGRAEAFF.

This clone was detected many times. The gene calls are TRBV27 and TRBJ2-1; D remains ambiguous. The CDR3 has 14 amino acids. V was clipped by 5 bases and J by 2 bases, with 10 bases between them. Germline assignment: CDR1 MNHEY and CDR2 SMNVEV (reference sequence). This CDR3 is CASSRQVPYNEQFF. DNA for the CDR3: TGTGCCAGCAGTCGGCAGGTCCCCTACAATGAGCAGTTCTTC.

The chain couples TRBV18 to TRBJ2-2; D uncertain. This CDR3 has 16 residues. From germline, CDR1 is KGHSH and CDR2 LQKENI. V shed 0 bases and J shed 6 bases, with 14 bases lying between them. CDR3 amino acids: CASSPPSLPEPGELFF. The DNA of the CDR3 is TGTGCCAGCTCACCACCGAGTCTCCCTGAGCCCGGGGAGCTGTTTTTT.

The rearrangement uses TRBV27 and TRBJ2-2; D may be TRBD2 (7 bases). V lost 0 bases, J lost 2 bases, and 19 bases lay in between. This CDR3 spans 19 amino acids. CDR1 is MNHEY and CDR2 is SMNVEV in the germline V gene (reference sequence). The CDR3 is CASSLSAGRRGGNTGELFF. In nucleotides, the CDR3 is TGTGCCAGCAGTTTATCGGCTGGTAGGAGGGGGGGCAACACCGGGGAGCTGTTTTTT.

The V gene is TRBV24-1, the J gene TRBJ2-2; D may be TRBD1 (6 bases). V was cut by 2 bases and J by 0 bases, with 9 bases left in between. Germline V gives CDR1 KGHDR, CDR2 SFDVKD. CDR3 length: 16 residues. The CDR3 loop is CATSDWTDANTGELFF. CDR3 bases: TGTGCCACCAGTGATTGGACAGACGCGAACACCGGGGAGCTGTTTTTT.

V is TRBV5-4 and J is TRBJ1-6; D not certain. This CDR3 has 15 amino acids. CDR1 is SGHNT and CDR2 is YYREEE in the germline V gene (reference sequence). Trimming stripped 1 base from V and 5 bases from J, with 10 bases between. The CDR3 coding sequence is TGTGCCAGCAGCTTGTCCGTGCAGAATAATTCACCCCTCCACTTT. Amino acid sequence: CASSLSVQNNSPLHF.

This chain connects TRBV5-4 to TRBJ1-6; 10 nucleotides match TRBD1. The germline gives CDR1 SGHNT, CDR2 YYREEE (reference sequence). This CDR3 has 17 amino acids. With 4 bases clipped from V and 6 bases from J, the junction kept 10 bases outside the gene matches. The CDR3 loop is CASSPDRGRAPNSPLHF. Here the CDR3 DNA reads TGTGCCAGCAGCCCCGACAGGGGGCGCGCTCCTAATTCACCCCTCCACTTT. Looking up the rest from reference TRBV5-4 and TRBJ1-6 gives the full variable domain: ETGVTQSPTHLIKTRGQQVTLRCSSQSGHNTVSWYQQALGQGPQFIFQYYREEENGRGNFPPRFSGLQFPNYSSELNVNALELDDSALYLCASSPDRGRAPNSPLHFGNGTRLTVT.

V usage is TRBV20-1 and J usage is TRBJ2-5, with D possibly TRBD2 on 5 matching bases. Germline CDR1 DFQATT, CDR2 SNEGSKA (reference sequence). V shed 3 bases and J shed 5 bases, with 10 bases lying between them. The CDR3 is 12 amino acids. CDR3: CSASPGRETQYF. The CDR3 nucleotides read TGCAGTGCTAGTCCGGGAAGGGAGACCCAGTACTTC.

The chain joins TRBV6-5 to TRBJ1-2; D unclear. CDR3 length: 12 residues. V lost 8 bases and J 8 bases, leaving 15 bases between the germline ends. CDR1 is MNHEY, CDR2 SVGAGI, per germline. The CDR3 nucleotides read TGTGCCAGCGGCGGCAGAACATACGGCTACACCTTC. Its translation is CASGGRTYGYTF.

The chain has TRBV21-1 and TRBJ1-4; TRBD1 is taken as the D call from the table, unchecked against the DNA. TRBV21-1 is classified as a pseudogene. This CDR3 is 15 amino acids long. The CDR3 protein is CASSKQGMTNEKLFF. The CDR3 coding sequence is TGTGCCAGCAGCAAACAGGGGATGACTAATGAAAAACTGTTTTTT.

The V gene is TRBV7-3, the J gene TRBJ2-1; D remains ambiguous. Germline-derived CDR1 and CDR2 are SGHTA and FQGTGA. CDR3 length: 14 amino acids. The V end lost 5 bases, the J end lost 6 bases, and 14 bases lay between the germline ends. The CDR3 spells CASSPPGFPNEQFF. CDR3 sequence (DNA): TGTGCCAGCAGCCCCCCCGGGTTCCCCAATGAGCAGTTCTTC.

The V call is TRBV19, the J call TRBJ2-3; a weak D match, TRBD2 (5 bases). The CDR3 has 14 residues. Trimming pared 7 bases from V and 0 bases from J, leaving 11 bases between. The germline gives CDR1 LNHDA, CDR2 SQIVND (reference sequence). The CDR3 is CASNPERSTDTQYF. The CDR3 DNA reads as TGTGCCAGTAACCCAGAGCGGAGCACAGATACGCAGTATTTT.

The chain links TRBV10-3 to TRBJ2-5; TRBD1 agrees at 10 bases. Per germline, CDR1 ENHRY and CDR2 SYGVKD. With V trimmed by 0 bases and J by 3 bases, 7 bases remained unmatched. CDR3 size: 17 residues. CDR3 protein: CAISESTGGKLKETQYF. The DNA of the CDR3 is TGTGCCATCAGTGAGTCGACAGGGGGCAAGTTAAAAGAGACCCAGTACTTC.

The chain joins TRBV30 to TRBJ2-2; 8 bases fit TRBD1. Germline CDR1 reads GTSNPN; CDR2 reads SVGIG (reference sequence). CDR3 length equals 15 residues. Trimming cost V 0 bases and J 6 bases; bases outside gene matches: 6. The DNA of the CDR3 is TGTGCCTGGAGTGTACAGGGGGTAGGGGCCGGGGAGCTGTTTTTT. Translated: CAWSVQGVGAGELFF.

The rearrangement uses TRBV11-2 and TRBJ2-3, with D perhaps TRBD2 (6 bases). The V gene's germline CDR1 is SGHAT and CDR2 FQNNGV. Trimming stripped 5 bases from V and 7 bases from J, with 13 bases between. The CDR3 spans 13 residues. DNA for the CDR3: TGTGCCAGCAGCAGTGCGGGGCGAAATACGCAGTATTTT. Translating it yields CASSSAGRNTQYF.

The V gene is TRBV5-1, the J gene TRBJ1-4, with unresolved D. Germline lookup yields CDR1 SGHRS and CDR2 YFSETQ. Trimming removed 0 bases from V and 10 bases from J, with 10 bases in between. CDR3 length: 13 residues. CDR3 protein: CASSLGSDLKLFF. The CDR3 region has the DNA TGCGCCAGCAGCTTGGGATCAGACTTAAAACTGTTTTTT.

This clone was seen just once. The genes are TRBV13 and TRBJ2-3; a possible D gene is TRBD1 (6 bases). V shed 1 base and J shed 6 bases, with 17 bases lying between them. The germline V gene has CDR1 PRHDT and CDR2 FYEKMQ (reference sequence). The CDR3 is 16 residues long. The CDR3 spells CASSLAHREYSDTQYF. CDR3 coding DNA: TGTGCCAGCAGCTTAGCCCACAGGGAATACTCCGATACGCAGTATTTT.

The V and J genes are TRBV18 and TRBJ1-2, with D maybe TRBD1 (5 bases). Trimming stripped 0 bases from V and 4 bases from J, with 9 bases between. The length of the CDR3 is 14 residues. The germline gives CDR1 KGHSH, CDR2 LQKENI. The CDR3 DNA follows: TGTGCCAGCTCACCACCCGACAGACTCTATGGCTACACCTTC. This translates into CASSPPDRLYGYTF.

The V and J genes are TRBV4-1 and TRBJ1-3, with D possibly TRBD1 on 5 matching bases. Germline assignment: CDR1 MGHRA and CDR2 YSYEKL. V lost 1 base and J 1 base, leaving 11 bases between the germline ends. The CDR3 contains 16 residues. The CDR3 DNA reads TGCGCCAGCAGCCAAGGTTGGGGGGAATCTGGAAACACCATATATTTT. As protein: CASSQGWGESGNTIYF.

Comments on this clone: One junction end does not reproduce the germline sequence, and a read error may be involved. This chain links TRBV30 with TRBJ2-7; 10 bases fit TRBD1. Germline values: CDR1 GTSNPN, CDR2 SVGIG (reference sequence). The CDR3 covers 11 residues. CDR3 region: CAWDTGTGARF. DNA of the CDR3: TGTGCCTGGGACACCGGGACAGGGGCTCGGTTC.

This sequence joins TRBV5-1 and TRBJ2-2, with D unresolved. The V end was cut by 2 bases, the J end by 7 bases, with 3 bases between. This CDR3 is built from 11 residues. Germline V gives CDR1 SGHRS, CDR2 YFSETQ. The CDR3: CASSFGGELFF. CDR3 in DNA: TGCGCCAGCAGCTTCGGCGGGGAGCTGTTTTTT.